The 7 T cell receptor beta chains below all came from one sample that was sequenced in a study of OX40 agonist ivuxolimab in advanced cancers. Measured with immunoSEQ multiplex PCR; TCRdb has only the in-frame clones, and not every one. Of 53,000 or so clones in the sample, roughly 83% were seen once. Sequencing used CD4+ or CD8+ T cells sorted from blood, obtained in a trial of the OX40 agonist ivuxolimab. These receptors all stem from an adult with an advanced solid tumor such as melanoma, head and neck, liver or kidney cancer.

The V call is TRBV5-5, the J call TRBJ1-4; TRBD1 is a possible D gene (6 bases). Germline V gives CDR1 SGHKS, CDR2 YYEKEE (reference sequence). V was pared by 4 bases and J by 5 bases, with 18 bases between. The CDR3 is made up of 16 amino acids. CDR3 in DNA: TGTGCCAGCAGCCTCCAACAGGGCCTCTCCAATGAAAAACTGTTTTTT. Its protein product is CASSLQQGLSNEKLFF.

The chain joins TRBV19 to TRBJ1-5; D gene unclear. This CDR3 is built from 15 residues. The V end lost 3 bases, the J end lost 0 bases, and 9 bases lay between the germline ends. Germline lookup yields CDR1 LNHDA and CDR2 SQIVND (reference sequence). The CDR3 here is CASSIESYSNQPQHF. Here the CDR3 DNA reads TGTGCCAGTAGTATTGAGAGTTATAGCAATCAGCCCCAGCATTTT.

The chain recombines TRBV19 with TRBJ1-2; 8 nucleotides align to TRBD1. The germline CDR1 and CDR2 sequences are LNHDA and SQIVND (reference sequence). Trimming took 3 bases from V and 7 from J; bases not matched to a gene: 16. The CDR3 length is 17 residues. The CDR3 DNA follows: TGTGCCAGTAGTATGGGCCTTAGACAGGGGCAAGGGGCTGGCTACACCTTC. This encodes CASSMGLRQGQGAGYTF.

The chain links TRBV19 to TRBJ1-2; D unclear. The length of the CDR3 is 14 residues. V lost 10 bases, J lost 5 bases, and 20 bases lay in between. Germline assignment: CDR1 LNHDA and CDR2 SQIVND (reference sequence). CDR3 residues: CATSSPLVGYGYTF. The DNA for the CDR3 is TGTGCCACCTCTTCCCCGCTAGTTGGGTATGGCTACACCTTC.

This chain joins TRBV11-2 and TRBJ1-2; tentative D call: TRBD1 (6 bases). Trimming took 5 bases from V and 8 from J, leaving 15 bases between them. From germline, CDR1 is SGHAT and CDR2 FQNNGV. This CDR3 has 13 amino acids. The CDR3 DNA sequence: TGTGCCAGCAGCGGCGGTATGACAGGAGGCTACACCTTC. It is translated as CASSGGMTGGYTF.

This clone appeared a few times. The genes are TRBV5-1 and TRBJ2-7; TRBD1 aligns across 9 bases. CDR3 size: 15 residues. In germline, CDR1 is SGHRS, CDR2 YFSETQ. V shed 0 bases and J 2 bases; nucleotides not matched to a gene: 3. CDR3 nucleotides: TGCGCCAGCAGCTTGGGGGACAGGGCCACCTACGAGCAGTACTTC. It is translated as CASSLGDRATYEQYF.

In its sample, this clone was seen once. The V gene is TRBV5-4, the J gene TRBJ1-1; 11 nucleotides line up with TRBD1. From germline, CDR1 is SGHNT and CDR2 YYREEE (reference sequence). V lost 2 bases to trimming and J lost 10 bases; unmatched junction nucleotides: 13. This CDR3 spans 16 amino acids. The CDR3 loop reads CASSLISGQGAVGAFF. The DNA of the CDR3 is TGTGCCAGCAGCTTAATATCCGGACAGGGGGCCGTTGGAGCTTTCTTT.